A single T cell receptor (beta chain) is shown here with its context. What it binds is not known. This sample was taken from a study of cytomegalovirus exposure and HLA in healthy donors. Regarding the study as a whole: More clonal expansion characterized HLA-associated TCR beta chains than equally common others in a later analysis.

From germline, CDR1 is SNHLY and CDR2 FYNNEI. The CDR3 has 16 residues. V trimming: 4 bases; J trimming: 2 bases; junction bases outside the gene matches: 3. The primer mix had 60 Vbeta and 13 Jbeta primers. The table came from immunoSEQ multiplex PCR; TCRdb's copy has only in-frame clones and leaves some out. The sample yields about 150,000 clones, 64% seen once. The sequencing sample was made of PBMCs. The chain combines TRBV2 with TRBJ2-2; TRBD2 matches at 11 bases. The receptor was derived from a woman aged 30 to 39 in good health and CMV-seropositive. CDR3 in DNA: TGTGCCAGCAGTGCGGGACTAGCGGTAAACACCGGGGAGCTGTTTTTT. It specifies CASSAGLAVNTGELFF.